The rows below give T cell receptor beta chains drawn from one sample of a study of blood T cell repertoires in COVID-19. Measured with immunoSEQ multiplex PCR; TCRdb has only the in-frame clones, and not every one. The sample contains some 200,000 clones, about nine tenths of which appear only once. What was sequenced was PBMCs or T cells enriched from blood (not recorded which). The source of these receptors is a woman aged 40 to 50 with acute COVID-19. Each CDR3 is given with its conserved first and last residue. The D gene is left open where the match is weak. Clone sizes are given selectively: once, few, many, or a class where the clone is expanded.

length: 11
size: NA
J: TRBJ1-1
V: TRBV12-1
D: NA
CDR3: CASSLAAEAFF
DNA: TGTGCCAGCAGCTTGGCAGCTGAAGCTTTCTTT

length: 18
size: NA
J: TRBJ2-1
V: TRBV4-1
D: TRBD2
CDR3: CASSQDGRGESSYNEQFF
DNA: TGCGCCAGCAGCCAAGATGGCCGGGGGGAGTCCTCCTACAATGAGCAGTTCTTC

length: 16
size: NA
J: TRBJ2-5
V: TRBV25-1
D: NA
CDR3: CASSESVGGPERTQYF
DNA: TGTGCCAGCAGTGAATCTGTGGGGGGGCCGGAGAGGACCCAGTACTTC

length: 13
size: NA
J: TRBJ1-1
V: TRBV9
D: NA
CDR3: CASTSDMNTEAFF
DNA: TGTGCCAGCACCTCTGACATGAACACTGAAGCTTTCTTT

length: 19
size: few
J: TRBJ1-5
V: TRBV21-1
D: NA
CDR3: CASSDKWEVRGFSNQPQHF
DNA: TGTGCCAGCAGCGACAAATGGGAGGTTCGAGGGTTCAGCAATCAGCCCCAGCATTTT

length: 14
size: once
J: TRBJ1-4
V: TRBV10-1
D: NA
CDR3: CASSPGGTSEKLFF
DNA: TGCGCCAGCAGCCCCGGAGGAACAAGTGAAAAACTGTTTTTT

length: 13
size: NA
J: TRBJ2-2
V: TRBV5-5
D: NA
CDR3: CASSAGNTGELFF
DNA: TGTGCCAGCAGCGCAGGGAACACCGGGGAGCTGTTTTTT

length: 15
size: NA
J: TRBJ1-2
V: TRBV5-4
D: NA
CDR3: CASSYSSPTGYGYTF
DNA: TGTGCCAGCAGCTATAGTTCCCCCACGGGCTATGGCTACACCTTC

length: 11
size: NA
J: TRBJ1-2
V: TRBV29-1
D: TRBD1
CDR3: CSATGGSGYTF
DNA: TGCAGCGCTACAGGGGGAAGTGGCTACACCTTC

length: 15
size: NA
J: TRBJ1-1
V: TRBV15
D: NA
CDR3: CATSTGGLPNTEAFF
DNA: TGTGCCACCAGCACCGGGGGGCTTCCGAACACTGAAGCTTTCTTT

length: 14
size: NA
J: TRBJ2-3
V: TRBV3-1/TRBV3-2
D: NA
CDR3: CASSHGGVTDTQYF
DNA: TGTGCCAGCAGCCACGGCGGGGTCACAGATACGCAGTATTTT

length: 16
size: NA
J: TRBJ2-3
V: TRBV19
D: TRBD1
CDR3: CASRQQGAVSTDTQYF
DNA: TGTGCCAGTCGACAACAGGGGGCGGTGAGCACAGATACGCAGTATTTT

length: 13
size: NA
J: TRBJ2-7
V: TRBV19
D: NA
CDR3: CASSAPPRGEQYF
DNA: TGTGCCAGTAGCGCCCCCCCTAGAGGCGAGCAGTACTTC

length: 14
size: NA
J: TRBJ1-2
V: TRBV5-1
D: NA
CDR3: CASSLEAGGYGYTF
DNA: TGCGCCAGCAGCTTGGAAGCCGGGGGCTATGGCTACACCTTC

length: 12
size: NA
J: TRBJ1-6
V: TRBV30
D: NA
CDR3: CAWRAGNSPLHF
DNA: TGTGCCTGGAGGGCAGGGAATTCACCCCTCCACTTT

length: 14
size: NA
J: TRBJ1-2
V: TRBV2
D: TRBD1
CDR3: CASSKGTEIYGYTF
DNA: TGTGCCAGCAGCAAGGGGACAGAGATATATGGCTACACCTTC

length: 12
size: NA
J: TRBJ1-1
V: TRBV5-1
D: NA
CDR3: CASSPEGAEAFF
DNA: TGCGCCAGCAGCCCCGAGGGGGCTGAAGCTTTCTTT

length: 15
size: few
J: TRBJ2-1
V: TRBV7-3
D: TRBD2
CDR3: CASSPRGRGWDEQFF
DNA: TGTGCCAGCAGCCCACGCGGGAGGGGCTGGGATGAGCAGTTCTTC

length: 14
size: NA
J: TRBJ1-5
V: TRBV6-6
D: TRBD1
CDR3: CASSLVAGGQPQHF
DNA: TGTGCCAGCAGTTTAGTGGCAGGGGGTCAGCCCCAGCATTTT

length: 15
size: once
J: TRBJ1-5
V: TRBV12-5
D: NA
CDR3: CASAAGSSNNQPQHF
DNA: TGTGCTAGCGCCGCAGGGTCGAGCAACAATCAGCCCCAGCATTTT

length: 15
size: NA
J: TRBJ1-1
V: TRBV6-6
D: TRBD1
CDR3: CASSYTGTGNTEAFF
DNA: TGTGCCAGCAGTTACACTGGGACAGGCAACACTGAAGCTTTCTTT

length: 17
size: NA
J: TRBJ2-1
V: TRBV5-1
D: TRBD1
CDR3: CASSLGPGTGGHNEQFF
DNA: TGCGCCAGCAGCTTGGGGCCCGGGACAGGGGGCCACAATGAGCAGTTCTTC

length: 16
size: NA
J: TRBJ2-1
V: TRBV24-1
D: TRBD2
CDR3: CATSALSGGPHNEQFF
DNA: TGTGCCACCAGTGCTCTTAGCGGGGGGCCGCACAATGAGCAGTTCTTC

length: 15
size: few
J: TRBJ2-1
V: TRBV7-9
D: NA
CDR3: CASSSLMDNRDEQFF
DNA: TGTGCCAGCAGCTCACTAATGGACAATCGGGATGAGCAGTTCTTC

length: 12
size: NA
J: TRBJ1-3
V: TRBV28
D: NA
CDR3: CAVFGGQGTIYF
DNA: TGTGCGGTCTTCGGGGGGCAGGGCACCATATATTTT

length: 15
size: NA
J: TRBJ2-2
V: TRBV6-2/TRBV6-3
D: TRBD1
CDR3: CASSHPPDRVRELFF
DNA: TGTGCCAGCAGTCATCCTCCGGACAGGGTGAGGGAGCTGTTTTTT

length: 12
size: NA
J: TRBJ1-1
V: TRBV20-1
D: NA
CDR3: CSASLLNTEAFF
DNA: TGCAGTGCTAGTCTCCTTAACACTGAAGCTTTCTTT

length: 12
size: NA
J: TRBJ1-2
V: TRBV12-3/TRBV12-4
D: NA
CDR3: CASSFRGNGYTF
DNA: TGTGCCAGCAGTTTTCGAGGGAATGGCTACACCTTC

length: 14
size: NA
J: TRBJ1-5
V: TRBV4-1
D: NA
CDR3: CASSPDLSNQPQHF
DNA: TGCGCCAGCAGCCCAGACCTTAGCAATCAGCCCCAGCATTTT

length: 13
size: NA
J: TRBJ1-1
V: TRBV5-1
D: NA
CDR3: CATSEGMNTEAFF
DNA: TGCGCCACCTCGGAGGGAATGAACACTGAAGCTTTCTTT

length: 18
size: NA
J: TRBJ2-7
V: TRBV2
D: TRBD2
CDR3: CASTEGWLAGGSSYEQYF
DNA: TGTGCCAGCACCGAGGGGTGGCTAGCGGGGGGGAGCTCCTACGAGCAGTACTTC

length: 16
size: NA
J: TRBJ2-2
V: TRBV7-3
D: TRBD1
CDR3: CATPYPGQQNTGELFF
DNA: TGTGCCACCCCTTACCCGGGACAGCAAAACACCGGGGAGCTGTTTTTT

length: 16
size: few
J: TRBJ1-4
V: TRBV6-1
D: TRBD1
CDR3: CASTDREGLANEKLFF
DNA: TGTGCCAGCACTGACAGGGAGGGACTAGCTAATGAAAAACTGTTTTTT

length: 14
size: NA
J: TRBJ2-1
V: TRBV2
D: NA
CDR3: CASSGLTGPNEQFF
DNA: TGTGCCAGCAGTGGGCTCACAGGGCCCAATGAGCAGTTCTTC

length: 15
size: NA
J: TRBJ1-4
V: TRBV7-9
D: NA
CDR3: CASSPEGQSNEKLFF
DNA: TGTGCCAGCAGCCCGGAAGGACAGAGTAATGAAAAACTGTTTTTT

length: 16
size: NA
J: TRBJ1-1
V: TRBV11-2
D: TRBD1
CDR3: CASSPGQGLVITEAFF
DNA: TGTGCCAGCAGCCCGGGACAGGGGCTGGTTATCACTGAAGCTTTCTTT

length: 14
size: NA
J: TRBJ1-4
V: TRBV18
D: NA
CDR3: CASSQGLTNEKLFF
DNA: TGTGCCAGCTCACAGGGGTTGACTAATGAAAAACTGTTTTTT

length: 15
size: NA
J: TRBJ2-7
V: TRBV19
D: TRBD1
CDR3: CASSIEATGLYEQYF
DNA: TGTGCCAGTAGTATAGAGGCGACAGGGCTCTACGAGCAGTACTTC